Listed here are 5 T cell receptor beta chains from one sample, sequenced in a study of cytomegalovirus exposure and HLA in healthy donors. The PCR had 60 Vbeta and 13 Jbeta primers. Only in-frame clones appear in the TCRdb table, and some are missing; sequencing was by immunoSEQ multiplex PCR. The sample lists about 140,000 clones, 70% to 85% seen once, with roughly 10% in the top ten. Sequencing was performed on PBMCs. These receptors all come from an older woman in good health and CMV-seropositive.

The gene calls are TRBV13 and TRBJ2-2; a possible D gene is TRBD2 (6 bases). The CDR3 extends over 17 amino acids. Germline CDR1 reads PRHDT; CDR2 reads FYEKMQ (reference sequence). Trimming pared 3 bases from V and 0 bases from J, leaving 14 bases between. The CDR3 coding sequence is TGTGCCAGCAGCTTTTCTAGCGACCTATCGAACACCGGGGAGCTGTTTTTT. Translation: CASSFSSDLSNTGELFF.

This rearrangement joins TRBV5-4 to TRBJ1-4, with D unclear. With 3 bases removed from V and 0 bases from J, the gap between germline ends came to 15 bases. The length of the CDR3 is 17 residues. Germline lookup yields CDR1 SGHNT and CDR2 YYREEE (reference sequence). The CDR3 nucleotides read TGTGCCAGCAGCTCGTCTCCGTTAGTTGCAACTAATGAAAAACTGTTTTTT. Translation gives CASSSSPLVATNEKLFF. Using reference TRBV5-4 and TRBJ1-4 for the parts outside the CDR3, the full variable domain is ETGVTQSPTHLIKTRGQQVTLRCSSQSGHNTVSWYQQALGQGPQFIFQYYREEENGRGNFPPRFSGLQFPNYSSELNVNALELDDSALYLCASSSSPLVATNEKLFFGSGTQLSVL.

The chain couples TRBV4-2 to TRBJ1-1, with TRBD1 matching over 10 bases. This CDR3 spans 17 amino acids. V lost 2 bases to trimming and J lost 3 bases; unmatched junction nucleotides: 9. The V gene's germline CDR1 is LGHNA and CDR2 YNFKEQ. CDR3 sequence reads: CASSQSPGQGKDTEAFF. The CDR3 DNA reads TGTGCCAGCAGCCAATCCCCGGGACAGGGGAAGGACACTGAAGCTTTCTTT.

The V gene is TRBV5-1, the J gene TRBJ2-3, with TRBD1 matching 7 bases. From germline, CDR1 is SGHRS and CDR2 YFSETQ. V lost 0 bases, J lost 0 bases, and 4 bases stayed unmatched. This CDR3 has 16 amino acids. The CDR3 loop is CASSLVQGSSTDTQYF. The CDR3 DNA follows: TGCGCCAGCAGCTTGGTACAGGGGTCTAGCACAGATACGCAGTATTTT.

This CDR3 reads CASSSRGLAGGHEQYF. The CDR3 DNA reads as TGCGCCAGCAGCTCCCGGGGACTAGCGGGAGGGCACGAGCAGTACTTC. The chain couples TRBV5-1 to TRBJ2-7; 16 bases align to TRBD2. CDR1 and CDR2 (germline): SGHRS, YFSETQ. V gave up 3 bases and J gave up 5 bases; unmatched junction bases: 5. This CDR3 comprises 16 residues.